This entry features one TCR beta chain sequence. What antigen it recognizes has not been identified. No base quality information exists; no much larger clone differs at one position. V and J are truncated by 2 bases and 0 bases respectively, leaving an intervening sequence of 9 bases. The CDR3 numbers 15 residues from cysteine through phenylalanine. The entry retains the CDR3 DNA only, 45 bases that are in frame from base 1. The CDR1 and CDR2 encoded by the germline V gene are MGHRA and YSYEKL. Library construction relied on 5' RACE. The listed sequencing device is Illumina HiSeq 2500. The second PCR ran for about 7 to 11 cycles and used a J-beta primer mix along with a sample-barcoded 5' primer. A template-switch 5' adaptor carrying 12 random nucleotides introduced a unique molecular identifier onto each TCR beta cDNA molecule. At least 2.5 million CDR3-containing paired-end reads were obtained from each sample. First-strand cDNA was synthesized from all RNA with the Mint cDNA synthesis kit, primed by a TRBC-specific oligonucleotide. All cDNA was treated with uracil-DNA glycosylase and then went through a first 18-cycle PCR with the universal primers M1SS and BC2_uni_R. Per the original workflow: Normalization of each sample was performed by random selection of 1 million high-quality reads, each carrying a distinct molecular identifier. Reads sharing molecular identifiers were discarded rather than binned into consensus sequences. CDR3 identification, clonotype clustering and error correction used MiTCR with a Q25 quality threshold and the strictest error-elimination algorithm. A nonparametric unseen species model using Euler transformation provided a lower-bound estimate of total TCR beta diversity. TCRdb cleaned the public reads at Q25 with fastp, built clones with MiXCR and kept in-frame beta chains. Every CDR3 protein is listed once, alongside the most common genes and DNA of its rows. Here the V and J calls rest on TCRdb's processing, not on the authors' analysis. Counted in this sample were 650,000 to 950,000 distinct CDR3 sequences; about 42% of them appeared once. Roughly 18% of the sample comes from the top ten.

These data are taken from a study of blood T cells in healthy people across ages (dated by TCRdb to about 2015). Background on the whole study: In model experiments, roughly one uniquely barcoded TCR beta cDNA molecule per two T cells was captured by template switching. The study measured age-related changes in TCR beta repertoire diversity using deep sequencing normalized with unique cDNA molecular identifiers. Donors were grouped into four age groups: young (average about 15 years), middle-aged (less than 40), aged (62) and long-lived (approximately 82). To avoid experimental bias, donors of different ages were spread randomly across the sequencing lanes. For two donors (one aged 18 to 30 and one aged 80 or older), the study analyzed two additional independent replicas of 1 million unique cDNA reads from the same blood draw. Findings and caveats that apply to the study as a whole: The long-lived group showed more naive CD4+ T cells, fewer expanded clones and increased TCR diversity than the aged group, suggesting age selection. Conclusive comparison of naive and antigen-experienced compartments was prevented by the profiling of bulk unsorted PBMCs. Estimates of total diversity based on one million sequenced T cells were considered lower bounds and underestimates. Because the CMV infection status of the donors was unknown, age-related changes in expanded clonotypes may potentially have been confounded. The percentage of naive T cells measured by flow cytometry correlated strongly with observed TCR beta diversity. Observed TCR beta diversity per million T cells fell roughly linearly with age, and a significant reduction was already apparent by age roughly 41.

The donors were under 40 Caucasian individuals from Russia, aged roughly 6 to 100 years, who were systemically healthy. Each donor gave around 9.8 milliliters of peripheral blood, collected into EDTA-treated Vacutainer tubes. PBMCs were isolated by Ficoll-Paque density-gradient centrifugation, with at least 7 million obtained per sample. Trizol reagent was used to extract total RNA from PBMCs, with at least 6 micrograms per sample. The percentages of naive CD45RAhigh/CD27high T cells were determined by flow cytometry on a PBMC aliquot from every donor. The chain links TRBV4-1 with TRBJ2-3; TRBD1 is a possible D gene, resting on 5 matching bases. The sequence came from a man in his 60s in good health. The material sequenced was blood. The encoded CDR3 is CASSQTKGSTDTQYF. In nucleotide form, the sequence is TGCGCCAGCAGCCAAACGAAGGGGAGCACAGATACGCAGTATTTT.